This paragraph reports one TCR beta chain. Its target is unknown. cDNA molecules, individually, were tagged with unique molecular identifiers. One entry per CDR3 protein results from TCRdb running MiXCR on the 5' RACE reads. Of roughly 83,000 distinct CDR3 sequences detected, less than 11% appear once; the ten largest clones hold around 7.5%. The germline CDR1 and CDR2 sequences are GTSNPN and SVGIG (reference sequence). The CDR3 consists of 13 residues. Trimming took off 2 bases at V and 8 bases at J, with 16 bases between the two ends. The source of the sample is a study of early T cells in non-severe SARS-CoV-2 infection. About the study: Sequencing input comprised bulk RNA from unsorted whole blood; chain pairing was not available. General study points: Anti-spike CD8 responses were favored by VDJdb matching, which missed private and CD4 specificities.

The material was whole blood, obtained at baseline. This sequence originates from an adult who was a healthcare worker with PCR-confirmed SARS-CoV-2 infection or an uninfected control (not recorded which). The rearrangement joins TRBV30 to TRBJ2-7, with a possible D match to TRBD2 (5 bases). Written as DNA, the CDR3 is TGTGCCTGGAGTCCTGATGGACGGGGAAAGCAGTACTTC. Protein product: CAWSPDGRGKQYF.